These 18 T cell receptor beta chains came from one sample sequenced in a study of technical replicates of blood from a handful of donors. Assay used: immunoSEQ multiplex PCR; TCRdb lists only in-frame clones, some missing. The table includes about 97,000 clones, around 96% detected once. Material for sequencing was T cells isolated from PBMCs. These receptors all stem from a human donor in good health.

The rearrangement joins TRBV5-1 to TRBJ1-2; 7 positions agree with TRBD1. Germline lookup yields CDR1 SGHRS and CDR2 YFSETQ. The CDR3 length is 14 residues. V lost 2 bases and J lost 3; bases outside the gene matches: 4. CDR3 residues: CASSLQGGHYGYTF. CDR3 DNA: TGCGCCAGCAGCTTACAAGGGGGCCACTATGGCTACACCTTC.

This rearrangement joins TRBV5-4 to TRBJ1-2; unclear D gene. This CDR3 has 15 amino acids. V lost 4 bases and J 2 bases, leaving 15 bases between the germline ends. Looked up from germline, CDR1 is SGHNT and CDR2 is YYREEE (reference sequence). CDR3 in amino acids: CASSLPIPGNYGYTF. CDR3 nucleotide sequence: TGTGCCAGCAGCCTCCCGATTCCGGGAAACTATGGCTACACCTTC.

This clone appeared a single time. V gene TRBV6-1 combines with J gene TRBJ2-3; maybe TRBD2 (5 bases). V was shortened by 6 bases and J by 2 bases, with 15 bases between the two germline ends. Germline V lookup: CDR1 MNHNS, CDR2 SASEGT. CDR3 length: 15 residues. This CDR3 is CASRGSGGFTDTQYF. The CDR3 bases are TGTGCCAGCAGGGGGAGCGGCGGGTTCACAGATACGCAGTATTTT.

The genes are TRBV28 and TRBJ2-3; possibly TRBD1 for D (6 bases). With 2 bases removed from V and 0 bases from J, the gap between germline ends came to 9 bases. In germline, CDR1 is MDHEN, CDR2 SYDVKM. The CDR3 has 15 residues. CDR3 nucleotide sequence: TGTGCCAGCAGTTTACTGGACAGAAGCACAGATACGCAGTATTTT. Translated: CASSLLDRSTDTQYF.

The V gene is TRBV27, the J gene TRBJ1-5; no reliable D call. Trimming stripped 5 bases from V and 0 bases from J, with 8 bases between. This CDR3 comprises 14 residues. Germline lookup yields CDR1 MNHEY and CDR2 SMNVEV (reference sequence). The CDR3 loop is CASSPANSNQPQHF. DNA for the CDR3: TGTGCCAGCAGTCCCGCTAATAGCAATCAGCCCCAGCATTTT.

The genes are TRBV19 and TRBJ1-1, with TRBD1 identical over 9 bases. CDR3 length: 15 residues. After removal of 8 bases from V and 1 base from J, the junction contained 8 bases not matched to a gene. Looked up from germline, CDR1 is LNHDA and CDR2 is SQIVND (reference sequence). The CDR3 DNA is TGTGCCAGTCCTCCCCCGGGACAGGGGAACACTGAAGCTTTCTTT. It yields the protein CASPPPGQGNTEAFF.

The V and J genes are TRBV6-1 and TRBJ2-7, with TRBD1 matching 9 bases. J was trimmed by 7 bases and V by 8 bases; bases with no gene match: 9. The CDR3 consists of 13 residues. CDR1 is MNHNS, CDR2 SASEGT, per germline. This CDR3 reads CASRGQGPREQYF. CDR3 in DNA: TGTGCCAGCCGGGGACAGGGTCCTCGGGAGCAGTACTTC.

V gene TRBV12-5 combines with J gene TRBJ2-3; TRBD2 is a possible D gene (6 bases). CDR1 LGHNT and CDR2 FRNRAP come from the germline V gene. Trimming removed 0 bases from V and 13 bases from J, with 20 bases in between. The CDR3 is 15 amino acids. CDR3 DNA: TGTGCTAGTGGTTTGGTACTAAGTACCGGGAGATCGGAGTATTTT. Translation gives CASGLVLSTGRSEYF.

V and J are TRBV5-4 and TRBJ2-3, with 8 bases fitting TRBD2. This CDR3 spans 17 amino acids. Trimming removed 2 bases from V and 3 bases from J; junction bases left unmatched: 11. Germline loops: CDR1 SGHNT, CDR2 YYREEE (reference sequence). The CDR3 here is CASSLRIAGIWTDTQYF. The CDR3 DNA reads TGTGCCAGCAGCTTACGGATAGCGGGGATTTGGACAGATACGCAGTATTTT.

This rearrangement joins TRBV28 to TRBJ2-1, with 7 bases fitting TRBD2. V gave up 2 bases and J gave up 1 base; unmatched junction bases: 2. The CDR3 has 15 residues. Germline loops: CDR1 MDHEN, CDR2 SYDVKM. CDR3 in DNA: TGTGCCAGCAGTTTAGGGGGGGAGTCCTACAATGAGCAGTTCTTC. Translated: CASSLGGESYNEQFF.

This chain links TRBV28 with TRBJ2-3; D might be TRBD1 (6 bases). This CDR3 has 15 amino acids. Germline V gene data show CDR1 as MDHEN and CDR2 as SYDVKM. With 7 bases removed from V and 0 bases from J, the gap between germline ends came to 14 bases. CDR3 bases: TGTGCCAGCAACAGGGCACCCTTAAGCACAGATACGCAGTATTTT. Its protein product is CASNRAPLSTDTQYF.

This chain links TRBV4-1 with TRBJ2-5, with a weak D call TRBD2 (5 bases). The J call is doubtful: the DNA matches TRBJ2-7 better. Germline V gene sequence: CDR1 MGHRA, CDR2 YSYEKL. The length of the CDR3 is 16 residues. The CDR3 DNA reads TGCGCCAGCAGCCAAGAGGGAGCGCTGAGCTCCTACGAGCAGTACTTC. Translating it yields CASSQEGALSSYEQYF.

This chain joins TRBV5-1 and TRBJ1-1, with TRBD1 as a possible D gene (5 bases). V was trimmed by 5 bases and J by 5 bases, leaving 16 bases between them. Germline assignment: CDR1 SGHRS and CDR2 YFSETQ. CDR3 length: 14 amino acids. The CDR3 protein is CASRPREGQTEAFF. The CDR3 region has the DNA TGCGCCAGCAGGCCCCGGGAGGGGCAGACTGAAGCTTTCTTT.

The gene calls are TRBV18 and TRBJ2-5, with 8 bases identical to TRBD2. The CDR3 is made up of 16 amino acids. The ends lost 3 bases at V and 4 bases at J; junction bases unmatched: 10. Germline V gives CDR1 KGHSH, CDR2 LQKENI. The CDR3 DNA follows: TGTGCCAGCTCACCCGAGCGGGAGTTCAGGGGAGAGACCCAGTACTTC. Translating gives CASSPEREFRGETQYF.

The gene calls are TRBV11-3 and TRBJ2-5; possibly TRBD2 for D (5 bases). Germline V lookup: CDR1 SGHNT, CDR2 YENEEA. V dropped 5 bases and J dropped 4 bases, with 14 bases sitting between them. CDR3 length: 14 amino acids. The CDR3 loop is CASSDRDPIETQYF. The CDR3 region has the DNA TGTGCCAGCAGCGACCGGGATCCCATAGAGACCCAGTACTTC.

The gene calls are TRBV6-6 and TRBJ2-7; TRBD1 is a possible D gene (5 bases). The germline V and J ends were trimmed by 6 bases and 4 bases, with 19 bases remaining between them. The CDR3 is 15 residues long. CDR1 and CDR2 (germline): MNHNY, SVGAGI (reference sequence). CDR3 in amino acids: CASSYAGSIYYEQYF. The DNA for the CDR3 is TGTGCCAGCAGCTACGCAGGGTCTATCTATTACGAGCAGTACTTC.

The rearrangement joins TRBV7-9 to TRBJ2-2; the match to TRBD2 covers 12 bases. This CDR3 contains 17 residues. The V gene end was trimmed by 4 bases and the J gene end by 7 bases; junction bases not matched to a gene: 10. The germline gives CDR1 SEHNR, CDR2 FQNEAQ (reference sequence). The CDR3 spells CASSSLTSGSKIGELFF. DNA of the CDR3: TGTGCCAGCAGCTCCCTGACTAGCGGGAGTAAGATCGGGGAGCTGTTTTTT.

The genes are TRBV5-4 and TRBJ2-7; TRBD1 matches 8 bases. Germline CDR1 reads SGHNT; CDR2 reads YYREEE (reference sequence). The trim removed 2 bases at V and 1 base at J, leaving 2 bases unmatched. The CDR3 sequence is 14 residues long. The CDR3 DNA sequence: TGTGCCAGCAGCTTTGGGGACAGGTCCTACGAGCAGTACTTC. This codes for CASSFGDRSYEQYF.